Listed here is a single T cell receptor beta chain. What it recognizes is unknown. Sample-barcoded 5' priming and a J-beta primer mix drove a second PCR of about 6 to 11 cycles. Each CDR3 protein is one row after TCRdb ran MiXCR on the 5' RACE reads. The data contain about 1.1 million distinct CDR3 sequences, about two fifths of them singletons. The sample is drawn from a study of blood T cells in healthy people across ages. Study-level findings and limits: Older individuals had lower TCR beta diversity per million T cells (the decline was roughly linear).

CDR3 length: 13 amino acids. V was trimmed by 9 bases and J by 0 bases, leaving 12 bases between them. The germline V gene encodes CDR1 SEHNR and CDR2 FQNEAQ (reference sequence). The sequenced material came from blood. The receptor was derived from a man younger than 30 in good health. V gene TRBV7-9 combines with J gene TRBJ2-7, with D maybe TRBD2 (5 bases). CDR3 nucleotides: TGTGCCAGTAGCCACCGGGACTCCTACGAGCAGTACTTC. This encodes CASSHRDSYEQYF. Drawing the rest from reference TRBV7-9 and TRBJ2-7, the complete variable domain is DTGVSQNPRHKITKRGQNVTFRCDPISEHNRLYWYRQTLGQGPEFLTYFQNEAQLEKSRLLSDRFSAERPKGSFSTLEIQRTEQGDSAMYLCASSHRDSYEQYFGPGTRLTVT.